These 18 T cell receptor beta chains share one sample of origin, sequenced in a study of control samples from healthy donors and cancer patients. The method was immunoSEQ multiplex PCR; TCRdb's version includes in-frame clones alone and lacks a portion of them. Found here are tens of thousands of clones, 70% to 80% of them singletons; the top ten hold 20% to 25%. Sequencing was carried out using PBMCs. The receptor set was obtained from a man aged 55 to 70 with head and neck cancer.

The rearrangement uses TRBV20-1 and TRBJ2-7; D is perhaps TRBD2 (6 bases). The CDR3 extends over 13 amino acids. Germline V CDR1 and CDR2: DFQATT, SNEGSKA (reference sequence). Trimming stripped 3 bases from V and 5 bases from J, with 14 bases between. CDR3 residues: CSASGQGGHEQYF. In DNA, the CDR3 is TGCAGTGCTAGTGGTCAGGGAGGCCACGAGCAGTACTTC.

In DNA, the CDR3 is TGTGCCATCAGTCCCGGAGGTGTGGGCACAGATACGCAGTATTTT. Translating it yields CAISPGGVGTDTQYF. J is TRBJ2-3 and V is TRBV10-3, with D maybe TRBD2 (5 bases). This CDR3 comprises 15 residues. V dropped 5 bases and J dropped 1 base, with 13 bases sitting between them. CDR1 and CDR2 from the germline V gene are ENHRY and SYGVKD.

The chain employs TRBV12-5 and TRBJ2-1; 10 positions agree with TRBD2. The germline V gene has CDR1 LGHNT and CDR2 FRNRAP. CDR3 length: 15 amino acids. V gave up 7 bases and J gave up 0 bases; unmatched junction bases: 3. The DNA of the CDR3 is TGTGCTAGTGCCCCTAGCGGGAGCTCCTACAATGAGCAGTTCTTC. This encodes CASAPSGSSYNEQFF.

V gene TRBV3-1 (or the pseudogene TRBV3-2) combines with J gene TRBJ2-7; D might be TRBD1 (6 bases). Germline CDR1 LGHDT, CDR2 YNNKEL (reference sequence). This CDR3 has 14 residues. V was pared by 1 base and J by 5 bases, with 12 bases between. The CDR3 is CASSQAAAGDEQYF. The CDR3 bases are TGTGCCAGCAGCCAAGCCGCAGCAGGGGACGAGCAGTACTTC.

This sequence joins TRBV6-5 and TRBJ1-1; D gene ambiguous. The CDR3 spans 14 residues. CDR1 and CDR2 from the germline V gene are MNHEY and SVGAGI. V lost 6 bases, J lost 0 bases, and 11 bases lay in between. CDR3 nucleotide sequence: TGTGCCAGCAGCCGGGGAGGGTTGAACACTGAAGCTTTCTTT. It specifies CASSRGGLNTEAFF.

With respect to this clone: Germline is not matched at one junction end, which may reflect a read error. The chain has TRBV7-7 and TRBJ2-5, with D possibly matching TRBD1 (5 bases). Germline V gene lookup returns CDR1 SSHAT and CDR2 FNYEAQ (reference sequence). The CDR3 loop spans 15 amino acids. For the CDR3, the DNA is TGTGCTAGCAGCTTAGGCAGGGTGTTCCAAGAGACCCAGTACTTC. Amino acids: CASSLGRVFQETQYF.

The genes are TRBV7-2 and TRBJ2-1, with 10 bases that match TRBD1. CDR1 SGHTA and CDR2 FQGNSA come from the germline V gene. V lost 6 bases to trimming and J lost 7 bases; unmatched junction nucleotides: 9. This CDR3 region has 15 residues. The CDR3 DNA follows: TGTGCCAGCAGTCTTGACAGGGGGCGTCTAAATGAGCAGTTCTTC. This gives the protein CASSLDRGRLNEQFF.

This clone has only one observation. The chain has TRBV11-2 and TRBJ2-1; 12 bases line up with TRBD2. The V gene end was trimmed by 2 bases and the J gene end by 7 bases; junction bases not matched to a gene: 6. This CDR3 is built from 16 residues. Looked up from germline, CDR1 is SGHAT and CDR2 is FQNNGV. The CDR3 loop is CASSLQLAGGSNEQFF. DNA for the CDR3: TGTGCCAGCAGCTTACAACTAGCGGGAGGTTCGAATGAGCAGTTCTTC.

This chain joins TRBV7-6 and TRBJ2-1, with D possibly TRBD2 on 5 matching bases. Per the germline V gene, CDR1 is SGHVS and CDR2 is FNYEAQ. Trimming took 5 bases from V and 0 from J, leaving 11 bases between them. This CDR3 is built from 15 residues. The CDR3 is CASSMLASSYNEQFF. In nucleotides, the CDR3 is TGTGCCAGCAGCATGCTAGCTAGCTCCTACAATGAGCAGTTCTTC.

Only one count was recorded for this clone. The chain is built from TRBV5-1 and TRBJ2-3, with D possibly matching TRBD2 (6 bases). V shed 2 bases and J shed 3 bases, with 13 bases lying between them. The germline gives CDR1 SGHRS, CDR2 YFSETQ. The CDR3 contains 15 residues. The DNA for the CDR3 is TGCGCCAGCAGCTTCACCGGGAGTTGGACAGATACGCAGTATTTT. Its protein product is CASSFTGSWTDTQYF. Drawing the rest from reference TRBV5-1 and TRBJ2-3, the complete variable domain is KAGVTQTPRYLIKTRGQQVTLSCSPISGHRSVSWYQQTPGQGLQFLFEYFSETQRNKGNFPGRFSGRQFSNSRSEMNVSTLELGDSALYLCASSFTGSWTDTQYFGPGTRLTVL.

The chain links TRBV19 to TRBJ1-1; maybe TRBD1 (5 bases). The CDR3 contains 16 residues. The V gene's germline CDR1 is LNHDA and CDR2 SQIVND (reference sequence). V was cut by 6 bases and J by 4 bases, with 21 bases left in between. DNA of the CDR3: TGTGCCAGTAGAAACCCAGGGACCCCCGGGGGCACTGAAGCTTTCTTT. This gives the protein CASRNPGTPGGTEAFF.

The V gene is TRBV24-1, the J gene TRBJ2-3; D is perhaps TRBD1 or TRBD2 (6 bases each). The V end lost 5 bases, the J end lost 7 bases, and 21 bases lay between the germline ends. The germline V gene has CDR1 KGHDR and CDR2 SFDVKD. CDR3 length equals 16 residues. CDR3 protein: CATSASTGAPPYTQYF. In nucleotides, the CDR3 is TGTGCCACCAGTGCCAGTACGGGGGCTCCTCCGTATACGCAGTATTTT.

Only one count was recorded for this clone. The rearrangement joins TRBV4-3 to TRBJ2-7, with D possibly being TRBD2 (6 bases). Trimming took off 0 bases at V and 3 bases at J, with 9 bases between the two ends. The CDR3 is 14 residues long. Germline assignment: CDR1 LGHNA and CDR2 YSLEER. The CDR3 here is CASSQDAGSYEQYF. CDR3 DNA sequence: TGCGCCAGCAGCCAAGATGCCGGGAGCTACGAGCAGTACTTC.

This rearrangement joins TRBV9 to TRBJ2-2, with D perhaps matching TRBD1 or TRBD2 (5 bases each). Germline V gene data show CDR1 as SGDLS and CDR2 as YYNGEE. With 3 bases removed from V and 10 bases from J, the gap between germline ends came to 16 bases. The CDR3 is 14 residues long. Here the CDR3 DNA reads TGTGCCAGCAGCGCCGGGGCCGGTAATTTGGAGCTGTTTTTT. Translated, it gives CASSAGAGNLELFF.

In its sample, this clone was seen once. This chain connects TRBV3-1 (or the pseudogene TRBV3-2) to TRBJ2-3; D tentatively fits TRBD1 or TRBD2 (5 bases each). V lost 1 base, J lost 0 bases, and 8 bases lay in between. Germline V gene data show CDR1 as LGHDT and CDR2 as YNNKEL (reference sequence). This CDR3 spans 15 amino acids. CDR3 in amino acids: CASSQGDGSTDTQYF. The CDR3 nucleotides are TGTGCCAGCAGCCAAGGGGACGGTAGCACAGATACGCAGTATTTT.

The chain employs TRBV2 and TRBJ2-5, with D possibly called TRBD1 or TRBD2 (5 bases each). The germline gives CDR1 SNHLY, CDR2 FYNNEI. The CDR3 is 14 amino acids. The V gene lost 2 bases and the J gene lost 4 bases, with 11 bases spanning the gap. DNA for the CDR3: TGTGCCAGCAGTGAATGGGATGGGGGAGAGACCCAGTACTTC. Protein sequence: CASSEWDGGETQYF.

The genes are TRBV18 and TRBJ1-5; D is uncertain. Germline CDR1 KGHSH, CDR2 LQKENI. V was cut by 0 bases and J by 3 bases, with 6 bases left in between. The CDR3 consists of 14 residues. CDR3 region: CASSPPGNNQPQHF. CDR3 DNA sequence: TGTGCCAGCTCACCACCCGGGAACAATCAGCCCCAGCATTTT. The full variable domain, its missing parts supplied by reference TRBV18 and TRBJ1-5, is NAGVMQNPRHLVRRRGQEARLRCSPMKGHSHVYWYRQLPEEGLKFMVYLQKENIIDESGMPKERFSAEFPKEGPSILRIQQVVRGDSAAYFCASSPPGNNQPQHFGDGTRLSIL.

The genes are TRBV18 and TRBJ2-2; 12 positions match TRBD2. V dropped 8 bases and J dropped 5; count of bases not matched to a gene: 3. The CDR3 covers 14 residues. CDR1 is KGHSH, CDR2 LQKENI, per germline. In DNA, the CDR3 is TGTGCCAGCGAGGGACTAGCGGGTACCGGGGAGCTGTTTTTT. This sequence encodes CASEGLAGTGELFF.